The rows below give T cell receptor beta chains drawn from one sample of a study of T cell responses to AZD1222 COVID-19 vaccine. Clones were sequenced by immunoSEQ multiplex PCR, and TCRdb holds only the in-frame ones, with some missing. The data contain 120,000 or so clones, over 75% of them singletons. The sequenced sample was peripheral blood, obtained on day 0 of AZD1222 vaccination. The receptors come from an adult in good health. Both conserved end residues are part of each CDR3. The D gene is left open where the match is weak. The size of a clone is reported for some rows only, either as once, few or many, or as a class for expanded clones.

J,D,size,V,CDR3,DNA
TRBJ1-5,.,.,TRBV12-5,CASGLPDQPQHF,TGTGCTAGTGGTTTGCCGGATCAGCCCCAGCATTTT
TRBJ2-7,.,.,TRBV19,CASSTRFSYEQYF,TGTGCCAGTAGTACGAGGTTCTCCTACGAGCAGTACTTC
TRBJ1-1,.,.,TRBV29-1,CSAGTGNTEAFF,TGCAGCGCCGGGACGGGGAACACTGAAGCTTTCTTT
TRBJ1-5,.,.,TRBV6-6,CATTRGTGPQHF,TGTGCCACCACCCGGGGTACTGGGCCCCAGCATTTT
TRBJ2-7,TRBD1,.,TRBV5-1,CASSLGGTGSYEQYF,TGCGCCAGCAGCTTGGGAGGGACAGGGTCCTACGAGCAGTACTTC
TRBJ1-2,TRBD1,.,TRBV19,CASSIRGSGYTF,TGTGCCAGTAGTATCAGGGGGAGTGGCTACACCTTC
TRBJ2-7,TRBD2,.,TRBV20-1,CSASETSGVYEQYF,TGCAGTGCTAGTGAGACTAGCGGGGTCTACGAGCAGTACTTC
TRBJ1-1,.,.,TRBV12-3/TRBV12-4,CASSFYRETEAFF,TGTGCCAGCAGTTTCTACAGGGAAACTGAAGCTTTCTTT
TRBJ2-7,.,.,TRBV10-1,CASSPSGDYEQYF,TGCGCCAGCAGCCCCTCGGGGGACTACGAGCAGTACTTC
TRBJ1-1,.,.,TRBV9,CASSVGYGGTEAFF,TGTGCCAGCAGCGTAGGATACGGGGGCACTGAAGCTTTCTTT
TRBJ2-2,TRBD2,.,TRBV7-8,CASSLMGLGVRGELFF,TGTGCCAGCAGCTTAATGGGACTAGGGGTGAGGGGGGAGCTGTTTTTT
TRBJ2-7,TRBD1,.,TRBV5-6,CASSRDRGLFEQYF,TGTGCCAGCAGCCGGGACAGGGGGCTTTTCGAGCAGTACTTC
TRBJ2-4,.,medium-sized,TRBV27,CASRAKNIQYF,TGTGCCAGCAGGGCCAAAAACATTCAGTACTTC
TRBJ1-4,.,.,TRBV27,CASSLNKGANEKLFF,TGTGCCAGCAGTCTCAATAAAGGGGCTAATGAAAAACTGTTTTTT
TRBJ2-7,.,.,TRBV28,CASSLGQPTYEQYF,TGTGCCAGCAGTTTAGGACAGCCAACCTACGAGCAGTACTTC
TRBJ2-7,TRBD2,.,TRBV2,CASSGGRAVSYEQYF,TGTGCCAGCAGTGGTGGGAGGGCCGTCAGCTACGAGCAGTACTTC
TRBJ2-2,.,.,TRBV12-5,CASGRDTGELFF,TGTGCTAGTGGTCGGGACACCGGGGAGCTGTTTTTT
TRBJ2-7,.,.,TRBV9,CASSPPFGAAYEQYF,TGTGCCAGCAGCCCCCCCTTTGGGGCCGCCTACGAGCAGTACTTC
TRBJ2-6,TRBD1,.,TRBV7-9,CASSYLTGGYGANVLTF,TGTGCCAGCAGCTACCTGACAGGGGGCTATGGGGCCAACGTCCTGACTTTC
TRBJ1-2,TRBD1,.,TRBV7-2,CASSGRTGGNGYTF,TGTGCCAGCAGCGGACGGACAGGGGGCAATGGCTACACCTTC
TRBJ1-4,TRBD1,.,TRBV4-1,CASSQDIGTGREKLFF,TGCGCCAGCAGCCAAGATATAGGGACAGGGCGAGAAAAACTGTTTTTT
TRBJ1-1,.,.,TRBV10-1,CASSVAGNTEAFF,TGCGCCAGCAGTGTGGCAGGGAACACTGAAGCTTTCTTT